Listed below are T cell receptor beta chains from one sample, sequenced in a study of cytomegalovirus exposure and HLA in healthy donors. Assay used: immunoSEQ multiplex PCR; TCRdb lists only in-frame clones, some missing. Here the sample spans 80,000 or so clones, approximately 80% being singletons. The specimen sequenced was PBMCs. The receptors stem from a man between 35 and 55 years old in good health and CMV-seronegative. CDR3s leave out the opening cysteine and the closing phenylalanine or tryptophan. Fields, in order: J gene, V gene, CDR3 protein.

J gene: TRBJ1-1
V gene: TRBV6-5
CDR3 protein: ASSYSIENTEAF

J gene: TRBJ1-2
V gene: TRBV4-2
CDR3 protein: ASSPIILGGYT

J gene: TRBJ2-5
V gene: TRBV28
CDR3 protein: ASSRDSQETQY

J gene: TRBJ1-1
V gene: TRBV15
CDR3 protein: ATSRGGTGGTEAF

J gene: TRBJ2-1
V gene: TRBV29-1
CDR3 protein: SAQGSYNEQF

J gene: TRBJ2-6
V gene: TRBV7-3
CDR3 protein: ASSGDTSSGANVLP

J gene: TRBJ2-7
V gene: TRBV6-5
CDR3 protein: ASSRQGSYEQY

J gene: TRBJ2-1
V gene: TRBV2
CDR3 protein: ASLGDIYNEQF

J gene: TRBJ1-2
V gene: TRBV6-1
CDR3 protein: ASSETTAHGYT

J gene: TRBJ2-3
V gene: TRBV5-6
CDR3 protein: ASSLERGRGTQY

J gene: TRBJ2-5
V gene: TRBV5-1
CDR3 protein: ASRDSGAKETQY